This T cell receptor (beta chain) derives from a study of beta chain features in type 1 diabetes. Broader study findings: Unsettled here was the matter of whether HLA type influences TCRB rearrangement.

Stem cell-like memory, regulatory, central memory and naive CD4+ cells were sorted via CD45RO/CCR7/CD25/CD127/CD95/CD27. The isolated RNA, all of it, was reverse transcribed, so expressed TCRB transcripts were what got sequenced. Sequenced by immunoSEQ multiplex PCR; TCRdb stores in-frame clones only, minus some. The sample carries 200,000 to 250,000 clones, 25% to 30% recorded once. In the case of this clone: What it binds is unknown.

The CDR3 extends over 14 amino acids. Per the germline V gene, CDR1 is KGHSH and CDR2 is LQKENI. V was cut by 0 bases and J by 9 bases, with 14 bases left in between. The source of this sequence is a man younger than 40 in good health. V usage is TRBV18 and J usage is TRBJ2-5, with D perhaps TRBD2 (6 bases). The sequencing input was central memory CD4+ T cells from blood. This chain's CDR3 is CASSPPATRIAQYF. The CDR3 DNA is TGTGCCAGCTCACCACCGGCGACTAGGATTGCCCAGTACTTC.